This T cell receptor (beta chain) stems from a study of blood T cell repertoires in COVID-19. Looking at the study overall: Some COVID-19 samples were acute and others convalescent; all came from the United States, Italy and Spain. T cells, B-cell-depleted T cells, or PBMCs provided the cDNA or gDNA that served as material.

Study processing details: Amplified reference gene primers provided the basis for estimating nucleated cell counts. Libraries were prepared by immunoSEQ multiplex PCR; TCRdb keeps only in-frame clonotypes and omits some of them. V and J calls and clone size are as listed in that table; D and trimming were resolved from the DNA. The table lists around 250,000 clones, approximately 84% of them singletons. This CDR3 has 14 residues. From germline, CDR1 is SGHRS and CDR2 YFSETQ. V lost 1 base to trimming and J lost 3 bases, with 7 bases between them. The receptor was isolated from a human donor in a cohort sampled during active COVID-19. The sequencing sample was made of peripheral blood. This chain links TRBV5-1 with TRBJ1-4; no reliable D call. CDR3 sequence reads: CASSLNSANEKLFF. The CDR3 nucleotides are TGCGCCAGCAGCTTGAATTCAGCTAATGAAAAACTGTTTTTT.